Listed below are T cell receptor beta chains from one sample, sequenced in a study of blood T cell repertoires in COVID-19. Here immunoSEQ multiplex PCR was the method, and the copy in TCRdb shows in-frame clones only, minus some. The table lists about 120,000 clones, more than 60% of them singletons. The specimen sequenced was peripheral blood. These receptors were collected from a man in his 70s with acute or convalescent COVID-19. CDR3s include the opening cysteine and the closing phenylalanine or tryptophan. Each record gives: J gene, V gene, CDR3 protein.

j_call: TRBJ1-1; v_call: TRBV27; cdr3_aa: CASSSRLTGRTEAFF
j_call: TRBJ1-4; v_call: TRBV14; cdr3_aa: CASSQGASREKLFF
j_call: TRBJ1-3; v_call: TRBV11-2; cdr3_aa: CASSWKTGPNTIYF
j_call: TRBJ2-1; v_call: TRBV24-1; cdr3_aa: CATSDLTGNEQFF
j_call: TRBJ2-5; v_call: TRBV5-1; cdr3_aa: CASSPVTGPQETQYF
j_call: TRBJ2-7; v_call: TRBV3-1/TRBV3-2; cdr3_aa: CASSLRLAGSYEQYF
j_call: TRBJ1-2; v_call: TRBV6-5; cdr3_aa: CASSYDRNYGYTF
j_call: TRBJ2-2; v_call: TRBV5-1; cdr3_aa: CASSGNRGPAGELFF
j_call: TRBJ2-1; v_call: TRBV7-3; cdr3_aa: CASSLSSRTGGAYNEQFF
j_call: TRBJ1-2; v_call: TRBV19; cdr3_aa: CASMGGDYGYTF
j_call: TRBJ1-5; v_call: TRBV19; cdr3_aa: CASSQRRTQHF
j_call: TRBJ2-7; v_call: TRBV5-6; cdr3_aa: CASAERGQGARYEQYF
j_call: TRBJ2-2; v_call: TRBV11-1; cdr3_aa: CASSPPYQNTGELFF
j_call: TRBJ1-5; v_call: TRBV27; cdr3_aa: CASSQDRGDSNQPQHF
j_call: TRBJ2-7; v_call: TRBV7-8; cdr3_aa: CASNLGQNTREQYF
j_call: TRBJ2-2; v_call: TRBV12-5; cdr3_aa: CASGPGTGGTGELFF
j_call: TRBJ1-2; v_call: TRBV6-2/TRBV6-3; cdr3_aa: CASSSMQDGYTF
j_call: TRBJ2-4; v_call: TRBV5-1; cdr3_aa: CASSSGQAIKNIQYF
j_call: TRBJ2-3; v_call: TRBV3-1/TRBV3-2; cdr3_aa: CASSQVRGLAVTDTQYF
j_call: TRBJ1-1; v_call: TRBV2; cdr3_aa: CASNRGGSTEAFF
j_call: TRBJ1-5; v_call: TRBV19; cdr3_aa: CASSPTVGGQPQHF
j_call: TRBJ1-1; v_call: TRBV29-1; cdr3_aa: CSIDRGEAFF
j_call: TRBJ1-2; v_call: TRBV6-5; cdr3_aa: CASSLGQGTFGGYTF
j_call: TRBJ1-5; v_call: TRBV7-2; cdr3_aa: CASSSQGGHQPQHF